These 6 T cell receptor beta chains were sequenced from one sample in a study of control samples from healthy donors and cancer patients. The method was immunoSEQ multiplex PCR; TCRdb's version includes in-frame clones alone and lacks a portion of them. The sample shows 100,000 to 150,000 clones, around 93% of them seen only once. Sequencing was carried out using blood. These receptors originate from a man younger than 35 in good health.

The chain recombines TRBV2 with TRBJ1-2, with a tentative D call TRBD1 (6 bases). This CDR3 is 14 amino acids long. The V end was cut by 6 bases, the J end by 2 bases, with 13 bases between. Germline V gene lookup returns CDR1 SNHLY and CDR2 FYNNEI. The CDR3 region is CASRRQDGNYGYTF. The CDR3 DNA is TGTGCCAGCAGGAGACAGGACGGGAACTATGGCTACACCTTC. Looking up the rest from reference TRBV2 and TRBJ1-2 gives the full variable domain: EPEVTQTPSHQVTQMGQEVILRCVPISNHLYFYWYRQILGQKVEFLVSFYNNEISEKSEIFDDQFSVERPDGSNFTLKIRSTKLEDSAMYFCASRRQDGNYGYTFGSGTRLTVV.

The chain employs TRBV29-1 and TRBJ1-1, with a possible D match to TRBD1 (6 bases). From germline, CDR1 is SQVTM and CDR2 ANQGSEA. CDR3 length: 15 residues. Trimming took off 5 bases at V and 1 base at J, with 17 bases between the two ends. The CDR3 DNA follows: TGCAGCGTTAGAATCGGACAGCTTGGGAACACTGAAGCTTTCTTT. This gives the protein CSVRIGQLGNTEAFF. The complete variable domain, with remaining parts taken from reference TRBV29-1 and TRBJ1-1, reads SAVISQKPSRDICQRGTSLTIQCQVDSQVTMMFWYRQQPGQSLTLIATANQGSEATYESGFVIDKFPISRPNLTFSTLTVSNMSPEDSSIYLCSVRIGQLGNTEAFFGQGTRLTVV.

The chain employs TRBV12-3 or TRBV12-4 and TRBJ1-6; a possible D gene is TRBD1 (5 bases). V shed 3 bases and J shed 9 bases, with 9 bases lying between them. This CDR3 comprises 13 residues. CDR3 sequence reads: CASSLAGISPLHF. CDR3 DNA sequence: TGTGCCAGCAGTTTGGCAGGGATTTCACCCCTCCACTTT.

V gene TRBV20-1 combines with J gene TRBJ2-3, with D maybe TRBD2 (5 bases). The V end lost 6 bases, the J end lost 6 bases, and 10 bases lay between the germline ends. CDR3 length: 11 residues. Germline lookup yields CDR1 DFQATT and CDR2 SNEGSKA (reference sequence). CDR3 bases: TGCAGTGCCAGACTATGTGATACGCAGTATTTT. This gives the protein CSARLCDTQYF.

The rearrangement joins TRBV5-1 to TRBJ1-3; D not resolved. CDR3 length equals 14 residues. Trimming removed 2 bases from V and 1 base from J, with 7 bases in between. Germline CDR1 reads SGHRS; CDR2 reads YFSETQ. The CDR3 here is CASSFSGSGNTIYF. The CDR3 DNA sequence: TGCGCCAGCAGCTTCAGCGGGTCTGGAAACACCATATATTTT.

The chain carries TRBV4-2 and TRBJ2-4; perhaps TRBD2 as D (5 bases). Germline CDR1 LGHNA, CDR2 YNFKEQ. Trimming removed 1 base from V and 9 bases from J, with 13 bases in between. The CDR3 has 14 residues. The CDR3 spells CASSQVATWGIQYF. In nucleotides, the CDR3 is TGTGCCAGCAGCCAAGTAGCGACGTGGGGCATTCAGTACTTC.